The TCR beta chain under discussion was sequenced for a study of vaccination and CD4 T cells after COVID-19. The wider study: Six male and four female convalescents took part, two of them Hispanic. Investigators stimulated cells with overlapping spike peptides drawn from SARS-CoV-2, HCoV-NL63, HCoV-OC43 and HCoV-229E. At a median roughly 100 days (range 35 to 161) after diagnosis, post-COVID samples were drawn.

Note on this clonotype: Its specificity is not known.

Sequenced with the Oncomine TCR Beta short-read assay was DNA taken from cultured CD4+ T cells. TCRdb re-called the PCR reads through MiXCR, storing one row per CDR3 protein. Found here are under 15,000 distinct CDR3 sequences, under 30% of them singletons; the top ten hold approximately 17%. The treatment is: approximately 11-day PBMC culture with coronavirus spike peptide pools or control peptides (ViraFEST assay). TCR sequencing followed the expansion of antigen-specific T cells with peptide pools in ViraFEST. CDR1 is DFQATT, CDR2 SNEGSKA, per germline (reference sequence). V was trimmed by 5 bases and J by 8 bases, leaving 7 bases between them. The CDR3 covers 10 residues.

The sequencing sample was made of cultured CD4+ T cells from blood. The rearrangement links TRBV20-1 to TRBJ2-1, with a tentative D call TRBD2 (5 bases). The clonotype originates from a human donor with COVID-19. The CDR3 protein is CSAQRDEQFF. CDR3 sequence (DNA): TGCAGTGCTCAGAGGGATGAGCAGTTCTTC.